A single sample is the source of the 23 T cell receptor beta chains below, sequenced in a study of T cells in narcolepsy (dated by TCRdb to about 2018). Libraries were prepared through the immunoSEQ multiplex PCR assay. TCRdb obtained this table from immuneACCESS and retained in-frame rearrangements with V and J assigned. These tables miss some clones; where compared with another copy, unresolved V genes account for less than half of the shortfall, and the remainder is unexplained. The sample table holds 25,000 to 30,000 clones, of which more than 75% were seen once. The leading ten clones occupy roughly 0.98% of the sample. The material sequenced was memory (CD45RA-) CD4+ T cells from blood. The label giving this sample's cell subset or site can be read as: memory T cells sorted ex vivo from peripheral blood. Receptors originate from a human donor in good health.

The genes are TRBV2 and TRBJ2-3; TRBD2 matches at 16 bases. The CDR3 runs to 16 residues. The V gene's germline CDR1 is SNHLY and CDR2 FYNNEI. The ends lost 4 bases at V and 4 bases at J; junction bases unmatched: 2. The CDR3 region has the DNA TGTGCCAGCAGTGGGGGACTAGCGGGAGGGGCAGATACGCAGTATTTT. Amino acid sequence: CASSGGLAGGADTQYF.

CDR3 amino acids: CATRDREAHEAFF. The CDR3, as DNA: TGTGCCACGCGGGACAGGGAAGCCCATGAAGCTTTCTTT. The chain couples TRBV2 to TRBJ1-1; 9 bases align to TRBD1. The CDR3 is 13 amino acids. Per germline, CDR1 SNHLY and CDR2 FYNNEI. The ends lost 10 bases at V and 7 bases at J; junction bases unmatched: 10.

This chain uses TRBV27 with TRBJ2-1; perhaps TRBD1 as D (6 bases). Germline V gene sequence: CDR1 MNHEY, CDR2 SMNVEV (reference sequence). Trimming pared 5 bases from V and 10 bases from J, leaving 15 bases between. The CDR3 contains 13 residues. The CDR3 DNA reads as TGTGCCAGCAGTCCCTTGGGGACAACGGAGCAGTTCTTC. It is translated as CASSPLGTTEQFF.

The chain joins TRBV18 to TRBJ2-1; 7 bases match TRBD2. Germline trimming cut 5 bases from V and 5 bases from J; bases unmatched to any gene: 6. The CDR3 totals 14 residues. Per germline, CDR1 KGHSH and CDR2 LQKENI. The CDR3 nucleotides read TGTGCCAGCTCATTAGGGGCGGGAGACAATGAGCAGTTCTTC. The encoded protein is CASSLGAGDNEQFF.

The chain recombines TRBV4-3 with TRBJ2-5, with a possible D match to TRBD1 (5 bases). V was pared by 0 bases and J by 5 bases, with 19 bases between. CDR1 and CDR2 (germline): LGHNA, YSLEER. The CDR3 has 17 residues. CDR3 residues: CASSQDSGYSAGETQYF. The CDR3 DNA reads TGCGCCAGCAGCCAAGATTCGGGTTATTCGGCAGGGGAGACCCAGTACTTC.

The chain employs TRBV11-2 and TRBJ2-1; 8 positions agree with TRBD1. The junction had 11 bases not matched to a gene; V was cut back by 3 bases and J by 7 bases. The CDR3 spans 16 residues. Germline V gene data show CDR1 as SGHAT and CDR2 as FQNNGV. CDR3 DNA: TGTGCCAGCAGCTTTATCAGGGGGCGGTCACTGAATGAGCAGTTCTTC. Translated, it gives CASSFIRGRSLNEQFF.

The rearrangement joins TRBV5-1 to TRBJ2-4, with D possibly matching TRBD2 (7 bases). The germline V gene encodes CDR1 SGHRS and CDR2 YFSETQ. Trimming stripped 5 bases from V and 8 bases from J, with 26 bases between. This CDR3 comprises 17 residues. The CDR3 loop reads CASRLSLGRGPRDIQYF. CDR3 nucleotides: TGCGCCAGCAGACTCTCGCTTGGGCGGGGGCCCAGGGACATTCAGTACTTC.

The V call is TRBV2, the J call TRBJ2-3; perhaps TRBD1 as D (5 bases). Looked up from germline, CDR1 is SNHLY and CDR2 is FYNNEI. The V end was cut by 3 bases, the J end by 2 bases, with 9 bases between. The CDR3 covers 14 residues. The CDR3 is CASSDPRATDTQYF. Written as DNA, the CDR3 is TGTGCCAGCAGTGATCCCAGGGCCACAGATACGCAGTATTTT.

The chain links TRBV30 to TRBJ1-1; 9 nucleotides match TRBD1. This CDR3 comprises 13 residues. Per the germline V gene, CDR1 is GTSNPN and CDR2 is SVGIG (reference sequence). V was pared by 4 bases and J by 6 bases, with 6 bases of the junction left unmatched. The CDR3 region is CAWNLQGAAEAFF. DNA for the CDR3: TGTGCCTGGAACCTACAGGGGGCCGCTGAAGCTTTCTTT.

This clone came up a few times. This chain connects TRBV19 to TRBJ2-7; 10 bases fit TRBD1. In germline, CDR1 is LNHDA, CDR2 SQIVND (reference sequence). The trim removed 9 bases at V and 3 bases at J, leaving 2 bases unmatched. CDR3 length: 12 residues. CDR3 loop: CASGQGGYEQYF. The DNA for the CDR3 is TGTGCCAGCGGACAGGGGGGCTACGAGCAGTACTTC.

The J gene is TRBJ1-1, the V gene TRBV7-8; D gene ambiguous. The germline V and J ends were trimmed by 5 bases and 0 bases, with 4 bases remaining between them. The CDR3 is 12 residues long. CDR1 is SGHVS and CDR2 is FQNEAQ in the germline V gene. CDR3 loop: CASSMVNTEAFF. In DNA form, the CDR3 reads TGTGCCAGCAGCATGGTGAACACTGAAGCTTTCTTT.

This clone has a handful of counts. The chain couples TRBV5-1 to TRBJ2-5, with D maybe TRBD1 (6 bases). V was clipped by 6 bases and J by 4 bases, with 16 bases between them. Germline assignment: CDR1 SGHRS and CDR2 YFSETQ. CDR3 length: 14 residues. Here the CDR3 reads CASTGATGAETQYF. In nucleotides, the CDR3 is TGCGCCAGCACCGGAGCGACAGGAGCAGAGACCCAGTACTTC.

This chain joins TRBV5-1 and TRBJ1-2; D is possibly TRBD1 (5 bases). This CDR3 has 15 amino acids. Trimming took 2 bases from V and 0 from J, leaving 11 bases between them. Germline V gives CDR1 SGHRS, CDR2 YFSETQ. Written as DNA, the CDR3 is TGCGCCAGCAGCTTTCAGACAGACACTAACTATGGCTACACCTTC. Amino acid sequence: CASSFQTDTNYGYTF. The whole variable domain, remainder taken from reference TRBV5-1 and TRBJ1-2, is KAGVTQTPRYLIKTRGQQVTLSCSPISGHRSVSWYQQTPGQGLQFLFEYFSETQRNKGNFPGRFSGRQFSNSRSEMNVSTLELGDSALYLCASSFQTDTNYGYTFGSGTRLTVV.

The CDR3 spells CASSKMAPGAEAFF. The CDR3 nucleotides are TGTGCCAGTAGTAAAATGGCCCCCGGAGCTGAAGCTTTCTTT. The chain uses TRBV19 and TRBJ1-1; D is ambiguous. Trimming removed 4 bases from V and 6 bases from J, with 15 bases in between. The CDR3 is made up of 14 amino acids. CDR1 and CDR2 (germline): LNHDA, SQIVND (reference sequence).

This clone was counted a few times. V usage is TRBV30 and J usage is TRBJ1-6; a possible D gene is TRBD1 (5 bases). The germline CDR1 and CDR2 sequences are GTSNPN and SVGIG (reference sequence). This CDR3 contains 14 residues. V shed 3 bases and J shed 5 bases, with 11 bases lying between them. CDR3 sequence reads: CAWRRGANNSPLHF. The CDR3 DNA reads TGTGCCTGGAGGAGGGGAGCTAATAATTCACCCCTCCACTTT.

V usage is TRBV30 and J usage is TRBJ2-7; D remains unclear. Germline values: CDR1 GTSNPN, CDR2 SVGIG (reference sequence). CDR3 length: 14 residues. Trimming stripped 2 bases from V and 1 base from J, with 12 bases between. This CDR3 reads CAWSKGIGSYEQYF. CDR3 nucleotides: TGTGCCTGGAGTAAAGGAATTGGGTCCTACGAGCAGTACTTC.

Regarding this clone: Other DNA sequences in this specimen translate into the identical CDR3. This chain links TRBV7-2 with TRBJ2-5, with a tentative D call TRBD2 (5 bases). Trimming pared 0 bases from V and 4 bases from J, leaving 12 bases between. Germline loops: CDR1 SGHTA, CDR2 FQGNSA. The CDR3 runs 15 residues. The CDR3 loop reads CASSLASGEGETQYF. Here the CDR3 DNA reads TGTGCCAGCAGCTTAGCCAGCGGTGAAGGAGAGACCCAGTACTTC.

The CDR3 DNA reads as TGCAGCGGTGGGGGACTAGCGGGGGGCCGTCCTTGGACCCAGTACTTC. Translation: CSGGGLAGGRPWTQYF. This rearrangement joins TRBV29-1 to TRBJ2-5; 15 bases agree with TRBD2. V dropped 7 bases and J dropped 7; count of bases not matched to a gene: 13. CDR1 and CDR2 (germline): SQVTM, ANQGSEA. The CDR3 totals 16 residues.

The rearrangement uses TRBV6-6 and TRBJ2-5, with 8 bases lining up with TRBD2. Gene TRBJ2-7 matches the end of the DNA better, so the J call may be wrong. The CDR3 length is 15 residues. CDR1 is MNHNY, CDR2 SVGAGI, per germline (reference sequence). This chain's CDR3 is CASSWAGSGGYEQYF. DNA for the CDR3: TGTGCCAGCAGTTGGGCCGGGAGCGGGGGCTACGAGCAGTACTTC.

This chain links TRBV27 with TRBJ2-6; 8 bases match TRBD1. Germline CDR1 is MNHEY and CDR2 is SMNVEV (reference sequence). CDR3 length: 19 residues. V trimming: 5 bases; J trimming: 1 base; junction bases outside the gene matches: 13. CDR3 sequence: CASSANDRGTPSGANVLTF. In DNA, the CDR3 is TGTGCCAGCAGTGCAAACGACAGGGGTACCCCATCTGGGGCCAACGTCCTGACTTTC.

The J gene is TRBJ1-1, the V gene TRBV6-1; 7 nucleotides agree with TRBD1. There are 13 residues in the CDR3. Germline V gene sequence: CDR1 MNHNS, CDR2 SASEGT. With 8 bases clipped from V and 5 bases from J, the junction kept 8 bases outside the gene matches. The CDR3 here is CASLLQGRTEAFF. The CDR3 DNA sequence: TGTGCCAGCCTTTTACAGGGGAGGACTGAAGCTTTCTTT.

V gene TRBV6-1 combines with J gene TRBJ1-2, with a weak D call TRBD1 (5 bases). Germline CDR1 MNHNS, CDR2 SASEGT. Trimming stripped 6 bases from V and 2 bases from J, with 13 bases between. The CDR3 extends over 14 amino acids. The CDR3 loop is CASSDSAGNYGYTF. DNA of the CDR3: TGTGCCAGCAGCGACTCGGCAGGGAACTATGGCTACACCTTC.

This chain links TRBV5-4 with TRBJ2-5, with no clear D. V was shortened by 0 bases and J by 2 bases, with 8 bases between the two germline ends. The germline gives CDR1 SGHNT, CDR2 YYREEE (reference sequence). This CDR3 is built from 14 residues. The CDR3 protein is CASSLVEVQETQYF. Here the CDR3 DNA reads TGTGCCAGCAGCTTGGTTGAAGTTCAAGAGACCCAGTACTTC. Full variable domain (rest looked up from reference TRBV5-4 and TRBJ2-5): ETGVTQSPTHLIKTRGQQVTLRCSSQSGHNTVSWYQQALGQGPQFIFQYYREEENGRGNFPPRFSGLQFPNYSSELNVNALELDDSALYLCASSLVEVQETQYFGPGTRLLVL.